A single sample gave rise to the 19 T cell receptor beta chains below, sequenced in a study of early T cells in non-severe SARS-CoV-2 infection. TCRdb used MiXCR to reprocess the 5' RACE reads, holding one entry per CDR3 protein. The table lists tens of thousands of distinct CDR3 sequences, around 11% of them singletons, with 2.9% in the top ten. The starting material was whole blood, obtained at baseline. The receptors here all came from an adult who was a healthcare worker with PCR-confirmed SARS-CoV-2 infection or an uninfected control (not recorded which).

The chain links TRBV20-1 to TRBJ2-7, with 9 bases identical to TRBD1. The V segment lost 2 bases and the J segment 4 bases; nucleotides outside the gene matches: 6. The CDR3 consists of 14 residues. In germline, CDR1 is DFQATT, CDR2 SNEGSKA (reference sequence). This chain's CDR3 is CSARSGQGPYEQYF. Written as DNA, the CDR3 is TGCAGTGCTAGATCGGGACAGGGACCTTACGAGCAGTACTTC.

V gene TRBV20-1 combines with J gene TRBJ1-6, with TRBD1 as a possible D gene (5 bases). The germline gives CDR1 DFQATT, CDR2 SNEGSKA (reference sequence). Trimming removed 0 bases at V and 6 bases at J, with 18 bases between. The CDR3 is 17 amino acids. As DNA, the CDR3 is TGCAGTGCTAGAGAATTCGGGGAGGGGCGGTTTAATTCACCCCTCCACTTT. It translates to CSAREFGEGRFNSPLHF.

The V and J genes are TRBV18 and TRBJ1-2; D possibly corresponds to TRBD1 (5 bases). The CDR3 is 14 residues long. Deletions cut 3 bases from V and 6 bases from J, with 14 bases between. The germline V gene encodes CDR1 KGHSH and CDR2 LQKENI. CDR3 amino acids: CASSPTRGGNGYTF. CDR3 sequence (DNA): TGTGCCAGCTCACCCACCCGGGGGGGAAATGGCTACACCTTC. Filled out from reference TRBV18 and TRBJ1-2, the complete variable domain reads NAGVMQNPRHLVRRRGQEARLRCSPMKGHSHVYWYRQLPEEGLKFMVYLQKENIIDESGMPKERFSAEFPKEGPSILRIQQVVRGDSAAYFCASSPTRGGNGYTFGSGTRLTVV.

The chain uses TRBV7-8 and TRBJ1-5; unclear D gene. V lost 1 base and J lost 7, with 5 bases in between. CDR1 SGHVS and CDR2 FQNEAQ come from the germline V gene. This CDR3 has 12 amino acids. The CDR3 DNA sequence: TGTGCCAGCAGCTTAGATGGCCAGCCCCAGCATTTT. Residues: CASSLDGQPQHF.

The genes are TRBV6-5 and TRBJ2-7; D is ambiguous. CDR3 length equals 14 residues. The V gene's germline CDR1 is MNHEY and CDR2 SVGAGI. V lost 2 bases to trimming and J lost 5 bases, with 13 bases between them. This chain's CDR3 is CASSYGVEGNEQYF. The CDR3 DNA follows: TGTGCCAGCAGTTACGGGGTCGAAGGGAACGAGCAGTACTTC.

The table lists this clonotype with a few counts. The chain joins TRBV5-1 to TRBJ2-3; 8 bases map to TRBD1. The trim removed 5 bases at V and 0 bases at J, leaving 5 bases unmatched. This CDR3 has 15 residues. CDR1 is SGHRS and CDR2 is YFSETQ in the germline V gene. CDR3 in amino acids: CASSIWTGSTDTQYF. Here the CDR3 DNA reads TGCGCCAGCAGTATCTGGACAGGGAGCACAGATACGCAGTATTTT.

The rearrangement uses TRBV7-9 and TRBJ2-7; no definite D call. CDR1 and CDR2 from the germline V gene are SEHNR and FQNEAQ (reference sequence). This CDR3 has 13 amino acids. Trimming shortened V by 6 bases and J by 4 bases, and 13 bases separated the two germline ends. The CDR3 DNA is TGTGCCAGCAGTGATGTCATTGGGTACGAGCAGTACTTC. The encoded protein is CASSDVIGYEQYF. Combining the CDR3 with reference TRBV7-9 and TRBJ2-7 gives the whole variable domain DTGVSQNPRHKITKRGQNVTFRCDPISEHNRLYWYRQTLGQGPEFLTYFQNEAQLEKSRLLSDRFSAERPKGSFSTLEIQRTEQGDSAMYLCASSDVIGYEQYFGPGTRLTVT.

This clonotype was picked up a small number of times. CDR3 coding DNA: TGTGCCAGCAGTCAACCCTCGGGGCTAGCGGGATTCACAGATACGCAGTATTTT. Translating it yields CASSQPSGLAGFTDTQYF. The genes are TRBV12-3 or TRBV12-4 and TRBJ2-3, with 9 nucleotides matching TRBD2. The CDR3 is made up of 18 amino acids. The V and J ends lost 5 bases and 2 bases, in that order; junction bases with no gene match: 14.

CDR3 sequence reads: CASSLAGTNEQFF. The DNA of the CDR3 is TGTGCCAGCAGCTTAGCCGGGACCAATGAGCAGTTCTTC. This chain uses TRBV7-6 with TRBJ2-1; D possibly matches TRBD1 or TRBD2 (5 bases each). The CDR3 runs to 13 residues. Germline loops: CDR1 SGHVS, CDR2 FNYEAQ. The V end lost 0 bases, the J end lost 6 bases, and 6 bases lay between the germline ends. The full variable domain, with the rest looked up from reference TRBV7-6 and TRBJ2-1, is GAGVSQSPRYKVTKRGQDVALRCDPISGHVSLYWYRQALGQGPEFLTYFNYEAQQDKSGLPNDRFSAERPEGSISTLTIQRTEQRDSAMYRCASSLAGTNEQFFGPGTRLTVL.

CDR3 bases: TGCGCCAGCCGCGCGGGGGAATCCTATGGCTACACCTTC. This codes for CASRAGESYGYTF. The J gene is TRBJ1-2, the V gene TRBV10-2, with D possibly matching TRBD1 (5 bases). The CDR3 spans 13 residues. V dropped 8 bases and J dropped 4 bases, with 14 bases sitting between them. Germline CDR1 WSHSY, CDR2 SAAADI.

Many counts were recorded for this clonotype. The chain employs TRBV29-1 and TRBJ2-3; D call uncertain. There are 10 residues in the CDR3. The V end lost 3 bases, the J end lost 4 bases, and 2 bases lay between the germline ends. Germline-derived CDR1 and CDR2 are SQVTM and ANQGSEA. CDR3: CSVEADTQYF. The CDR3 region has the DNA TGCAGCGTTGAGGCAGATACGCAGTATTTT.

The V call is TRBV11-2, the J call TRBJ2-3, with 9 bases lining up with TRBD2. The germline gives CDR1 SGHAT, CDR2 FQNNGV. V gave up 6 bases and J gave up 2 bases; unmatched junction bases: 6. This CDR3 has 15 amino acids. As DNA, the CDR3 is TGTGCCAGCAGTAGTAGCGGGAGAATCACAGATACGCAGTATTTT. It is translated as CASSSSGRITDTQYF.

This clonotype was observed a few times. The genes are TRBV27 and TRBJ1-1; weak D call: TRBD1 (6 bases). There are 14 residues in the CDR3. V shed 7 bases and J shed 1 base, with 13 bases lying between them. Germline V CDR1 and CDR2: MNHEY, SMNVEV (reference sequence). Here the CDR3 reads CASTPRGQNTEAFF. The CDR3 nucleotides read TGTGCCAGCACACCTAGGGGACAGAACACTGAAGCTTTCTTT.

The chain uses TRBV18 and TRBJ2-6; D remains ambiguous. The CDR3 extends over 16 amino acids. Germline CDR1 and CDR2: KGHSH and LQKENI. Trimming pared 0 bases from V and 0 bases from J, leaving 6 bases between. CDR3 nucleotides: TGTGCCAGCTCACCACCGGAGACCTCTGGGGCCAACGTCCTGACTTTC. This gives the protein CASSPPETSGANVLTF. Full variable domain (remainder filled in from reference TRBV18 and TRBJ2-6): NAGVMQNPRHLVRRRGQEARLRCSPMKGHSHVYWYRQLPEEGLKFMVYLQKENIIDESGMPKERFSAEFPKEGPSILRIQQVVRGDSAAYFCASSPPETSGANVLTFGAGSRLTVL.

V gene TRBV11-1 combines with J gene TRBJ2-3, with 11 bases identical to TRBD2. Germline lookup yields CDR1 SGHAT and CDR2 FQDESV (reference sequence). The CDR3 sequence is 18 residues long. Germline trimming cut 5 bases from V and 0 bases from J; bases unmatched to any gene: 10. In nucleotides, the CDR3 is TGTGCCAGCAGCCTCCGGACGACTAGCGGGGCCAGCACAGATACGCAGTATTTT. Encoded protein: CASSLRTTSGASTDTQYF.

The table lists this clonotype with many counts. CDR3 residues: CASSLASSSYEQYF. CDR3 in DNA: TGTGCCAGCAGCTTGGCCTCGAGCTCCTACGAGCAGTACTTC. V gene TRBV5-4 combines with J gene TRBJ2-7, with D unresolved. Trimming took off 0 bases at V and 0 bases at J, with 7 bases between the two ends. The germline V gene encodes CDR1 SGHNT and CDR2 YYREEE (reference sequence). The CDR3 runs to 14 residues.

J is TRBJ2-5 and V is TRBV2; a possible D gene is TRBD1 (5 bases). Germline V gene data show CDR1 as SNHLY and CDR2 as FYNNEI. The CDR3 totals 14 residues. V was cut by 3 bases and J by 2 bases, with 10 bases left in between. CDR3 DNA sequence: TGTGCCAGCAGTGATGTTGACAGACAAGAGACCCAGTACTTC. Protein sequence: CASSDVDRQETQYF.

This clonotype has more than one count but fewer than ten. The chain joins TRBV6-1 to TRBJ2-3, with TRBD1 matching over 9 bases. CDR3 length equals 15 residues. J gave up 6 bases and V 7 bases, and 11 bases lay outside the gene matches. The germline V gene has CDR1 MNHNS and CDR2 SASEGT. The CDR3 reads CASTYAGTGIDTQYF. The CDR3 bases are TGTGCCAGCACATACGCCGGGACAGGGATCGATACGCAGTATTTT.

This clonotype was picked up a small number of times. The chain joins TRBV7-9 to TRBJ1-1; D might be TRBD1 (6 bases). V was clipped by 5 bases and J by 0 bases, with 16 bases between them. This CDR3 contains 16 residues. Germline V lookup: CDR1 SEHNR, CDR2 FQNEAQ (reference sequence). The CDR3 loop reads CASSGRPGQLNTEAFF. CDR3 in DNA: TGTGCCAGCAGCGGCCGGCCGGGACAACTGAACACTGAAGCTTTCTTT. The whole variable domain, remainder taken from reference TRBV7-9 and TRBJ1-1, is DTGVSQNPRHKITKRGQNVTFRCDPISEHNRLYWYRQTLGQGPEFLTYFQNEAQLEKSRLLSDRFSAERPKGSFSTLEIQRTEQGDSAMYLCASSGRPGQLNTEAFFGQGTRLTVV.